The source of this T cell receptor (beta chain) is a study of blood T cell repertoires in COVID-19. On the study more broadly: The origin of the acute and convalescent COVID-19 samples was the United States, Italy and Spain. PBMCs, B-cell-depleted T cells, or T cells provided the cDNA or gDNA that made up the material.

The Seattle site enrolled patients during active infection and followed them longitudinally. Deletions cut 6 bases from V and 2 bases from J, with 7 bases between. Germline lookup yields CDR1 MNHEY and CDR2 SVGAGI. The CDR3 is made up of 12 amino acids. In the authors' methods: Estimated nucleated cell counts came from reference gene primer amplification. Profiled with immunoSEQ multiplex PCR; TCRdb holds only in-frame clones, not every one. Clone size and the V and J calls come from that table; the DNA yielded D and trimming. The sample includes over 90,000 clones, over 85% of them seen just once. V usage is TRBV6-5 and J usage is TRBJ1-2, with D hard to call. The source is a woman aged 45-65 years with COVID-19, enrolled during active disease. Material for sequencing was peripheral blood. CDR3 loop: CASRTGNYGYTF. CDR3 bases: TGTGCCAGCAGGACGGGGAACTATGGCTACACCTTC.